The entry that follows covers one T cell receptor beta chain sequence. Its antigen is currently not known. There are no base qualities to consult, and no much larger clone falls within one base. The immunoSEQ Assay, a bias-controlled multiplex PCR, was used to amplify TCRbeta CDR3 regions from genomic DNA. Per the authors' processing: Nucleated cell counts per sample were estimated from amplification of reference gene primers within the assay. To quantify the absolute abundance of each unique TCRbeta CDR3 rearrangement, sequence reads were collapsed and filtered. For each sample, productive Simpson clonality was calculated as the square root of Simpson's diversity index over productive rearrangements. In its TCRdb copy, this immuneACCESS table keeps in-frame sequences only and misses some clones. Where compared with another copy, unresolved V genes explain less than half of these, and the others have no known cause. That table gives V, J and clone size, and the DNA gave D and trimming. This sample lists approximately 240,000 clones; about nine tenths were detected once. The leading ten clones occupy about 0.8% of the sample.

In Seattle, one collaborating source enrolled patients while the infection was active and tracked those patients longitudinally over the course of disease. Collaborating institutions collected whole blood in K2EDTA tubes following their own protocols. Collaborator samples were shipped for TCRbeta analysis as frozen whole blood, isolated PBMCs, or DNA extracted from either sample type. The sample is drawn from a study of blood T cell repertoires in COVID-19 (dated by TCRdb to between 2020 and 2021). In terms of the full investigation: Samples from collaborators originated in the United States, Italy and Spain and spanned both the acute and convalescent phases of COVID-19. Sample metadata almost always included a de-identified subject ID, COVID-19 status, age in years and sex. The prospective study material was composed of cDNA or gDNA derived from T cells, B-cell-depleted T cells, or PBMCs. Samples were obtained from the ongoing ImmuneRACE study (first 160 participants) and from 1,254 subjects provided by 6 global collaborators. A freely available public database, intended as a resource for researchers studying the immune response to SARS-CoV-2, is where the repertoires were released. Where available, HLA class I and class II types were obtained from metadata supplied by the sample provider rather than from assay-based typing. Subjects who had been exposed to COVID-19, were actively infected with it, or had recovered from it provided the deeply sampled blood TCRbeta repertoires that made up the dataset. Here is what the overall study found, with its caveats: The quantity of clinical and demographic metadata differed by source and by participant and was supplied without curation.

Measured from the cysteine to the phenylalanine, the CDR3 is 15 residues long. The only DNA kept is the CDR3, 45 bases in frame from the first base. Looking up the germline V gene (reference sequence) yields CDR1 LGHDT and CDR2 YNNKEL. The germline V end is reduced by 4 bases and the J end by 2 bases; junction bases left unmatched: 6. The origin of this receptor is a man aged 30-40 years with COVID-19, enrolled during active disease. The chain is assembled from TRBV3-1 (or the pseudogene TRBV3-2) and TRBJ2-3, and TRBD1 matches 7 of the central bases. The sequenced sample was peripheral blood. CDR3 loop: CASSPRQGPTDTQYF. The bases read TGTGCCAGCAGCCCCCGACAGGGTCCCACAGATACGCAGTATTTT.